These 14 T cell receptor beta chains originate from one sample sequenced in a study of early T cells in non-severe SARS-CoV-2 infection. TCRdb ran MiXCR on the 5' RACE reads and lists one entry per CDR3 protein. The profile covers 20,000 to 30,000 distinct CDR3 sequences, with approximately 5.1% appearing a single time and approximately 3.9% taken by the ten largest. Specimen: whole blood. The source is an adult who was a healthcare worker with PCR-confirmed SARS-CoV-2 infection or an uninfected control (not recorded which).

This clonotype appeared a few times. The chain carries TRBV2 and TRBJ2-5; TRBD2 agrees at 12 bases. The germline gives CDR1 SNHLY, CDR2 FYNNEI. Germline trimming cut 11 bases from V and 1 base from J; bases unmatched to any gene: 14. The CDR3 has 17 residues. CDR3 residues: CAGHPRRLAGAQETQYF. CDR3 bases: TGTGCCGGCCACCCGCGCCGACTAGCGGGGGCCCAAGAGACCCAGTACTTC.

The chain couples TRBV20-1 to TRBJ2-3, with 12 nucleotides matching TRBD2. Per germline, CDR1 DFQATT and CDR2 SNEGSKA (reference sequence). The CDR3 runs to 17 residues. With V trimmed by 2 bases and J by 1 base, 7 bases remained unmatched. CDR3 residues: CSARPLRTSGGTDTQYF. For the CDR3, the DNA is TGCAGTGCTAGACCTCTTCGGACTAGCGGGGGCACAGATACGCAGTATTTT.

Within the sample, this clonotype is medium-sized. V is TRBV20-1 and J is TRBJ2-7; TRBD1 might be the D (6 bases). The V gene's germline CDR1 is DFQATT and CDR2 SNEGSKA (reference sequence). V lost 6 bases and J 7 bases, leaving 16 bases between the germline ends. The CDR3 is made up of 12 amino acids. The CDR3 sequence is CSARGLIWEQYF. CDR3 nucleotides: TGCAGTGCCAGGGGTTTGATATGGGAGCAGTACTTC.

Only a few counts were recorded for this clonotype. This chain uses TRBV13 with TRBJ2-7; 7 bases align to TRBD1. The CDR3 length is 14 residues. CDR1 and CDR2 (germline): PRHDT, FYEKMQ (reference sequence). The V gene end was trimmed by 4 bases and the J gene end by 3 bases; junction bases not matched to a gene: 6. CDR3: CASSSRGPNYEQYF. The CDR3 DNA sequence: TGTGCCAGCAGCTCGAGGGGGCCGAACTACGAGCAGTACTTC.

This clonotype occurred many times. The V call is TRBV6-5, the J call TRBJ2-7, with TRBD1 identical over 8 bases. This CDR3 contains 12 residues. Trimming cost V 6 bases and J 5 bases; bases outside gene matches: 3. Germline V lookup: CDR1 MNHEY, CDR2 SVGAGI. CDR3 DNA: TGTGCCAGCAGCCCGACAGGGGACGAGCAGTACTTC. This sequence encodes CASSPTGDEQYF.

There are many counts of this clonotype. The rearrangement joins TRBV2 to TRBJ1-1; D remains ambiguous. The V gene lost 8 bases and the J gene lost 1 base, with 8 bases spanning the gap. The CDR3 extends over 12 amino acids. Per germline, CDR1 SNHLY and CDR2 FYNNEI. DNA of the CDR3: TGTGCCAGCTGGCTCAGGAACACTGAAGCTTTCTTT. Protein product: CASWLRNTEAFF. Full variable domain (missing parts from reference TRBV2 and TRBJ1-1): EPEVTQTPSHQVTQMGQEVILRCVPISNHLYFYWYRQILGQKVEFLVSFYNNEISEKSEIFDDQFSVERPDGSNFTLKIRSTKLEDSAMYFCASWLRNTEAFFGQGTRLTVV.

This clonotype was found many times. The chain links TRBV19 to TRBJ1-2; 7 bases match TRBD1. Germline trimming cut 0 bases from V and 4 bases from J; bases unmatched to any gene: 11. The CDR3 runs to 17 residues. Germline V lookup: CDR1 LNHDA, CDR2 SQIVND (reference sequence). The CDR3 sequence is CASSIDRPRTGIYGYTF. CDR3 bases: TGTGCCAGTAGTATAGACCGCCCCCGGACAGGAATCTATGGCTACACCTTC.

This clonotype was recorded at least ten times. V usage is TRBV6-5 and J usage is TRBJ2-5; TRBD2 might be the D (6 bases). The CDR3 has 15 amino acids. Germline V gives CDR1 MNHEY, CDR2 SVGAGI. The ends were cut back, 0 bases at V and 1 base at J, with 9 bases in the middle. The CDR3 nucleotides are TGTGCCAGCAGTTACTCGGTCGGGGGCCAAGAGACCCAGTACTTC. Translation gives CASSYSVGGQETQYF.

This clonotype was seen more than once but under ten times. CDR3 residues: CASSLSRTGSAYEQYF. The CDR3 coding sequence is TGCGCCAGCAGCCTGAGTCGGACAGGGAGCGCCTACGAGCAGTACTTC. The chain is built from TRBV5-1 and TRBJ2-7; 8 bases fit TRBD1. Germline lookup yields CDR1 SGHRS and CDR2 YFSETQ. The CDR3 is 16 residues long. Germline trimming cut 4 bases from V and 2 bases from J; bases unmatched to any gene: 11.

This clonotype was seen repeatedly, ten times or more. The J gene is TRBJ2-1, the V gene TRBV7-2, with unresolved D. Trimming removed 3 bases from V and 7 bases from J, with 7 bases in between. From germline, CDR1 is SGHTA and CDR2 FQGNSA. This CDR3 has 12 residues. The CDR3 bases are TGTGCCAGCAGCTTCTTGAGAAATGAGCAGTTCTTC. The encoded protein is CASSFLRNEQFF.

Many counts were recorded for this clonotype. This chain joins TRBV6-2 or TRBV6-3 and TRBJ2-2, with no clear D. Trimming removed 4 bases from V and 5 bases from J, with 5 bases in between. This CDR3 spans 12 amino acids. Germline lookup yields CDR1 MNHEY and CDR2 SVGEGT. The CDR3 DNA is TGTGCCAGCAGTTTACCTACCGGGGAGCTGTTTTTT. It encodes CASSLPTGELFF.

This clonotype showed up many times. The chain couples TRBV5-1 to TRBJ1-2; D remains ambiguous. The CDR3 runs 13 residues. Germline loops: CDR1 SGHRS, CDR2 YFSETQ. V was pared by 5 bases and J by 0 bases, with 8 bases between. The CDR3 spells CASSVDTNYGYTF. Written as DNA, the CDR3 is TGCGCCAGCAGTGTAGACACTAACTATGGCTACACCTTC.

This clonotype was detected many times. The chain is built from TRBV12-3 or TRBV12-4 and TRBJ1-1, with D unclear. CDR3 length: 15 amino acids. The V gene lost 6 bases and the J gene lost 1 base, with 15 bases spanning the gap. DNA for the CDR3: TGTGCCAGCAGCTCTTATTCCGACCAGAACACTGAAGCTTTCTTT. Encoded protein: CASSSYSDQNTEAFF.

This clonotype has only a few counts. This rearrangement joins TRBV11-2 to TRBJ2-3; 9 nucleotides match TRBD2. CDR1 is SGHAT and CDR2 is FQNNGV in the germline V gene. V lost 0 bases and J lost 2; bases outside the gene matches: 3. The CDR3 has 16 amino acids. The CDR3 reads CASSLEGGLATDTQYF. DNA of the CDR3: TGTGCCAGCAGCTTAGAAGGGGGACTAGCCACAGATACGCAGTATTTT. Filled out from reference TRBV11-2 and TRBJ2-3, the complete variable domain reads EAGVAQSPRYKIIEKRQSVAFWCNPISGHATLYWYQQILGQGPKLLIQFQNNGVVDDSQLPKDRFSAERLKGVDSTLKIQPAKLEDSAVYLCASSLEGGLATDTQYFGPGTRLTVL.